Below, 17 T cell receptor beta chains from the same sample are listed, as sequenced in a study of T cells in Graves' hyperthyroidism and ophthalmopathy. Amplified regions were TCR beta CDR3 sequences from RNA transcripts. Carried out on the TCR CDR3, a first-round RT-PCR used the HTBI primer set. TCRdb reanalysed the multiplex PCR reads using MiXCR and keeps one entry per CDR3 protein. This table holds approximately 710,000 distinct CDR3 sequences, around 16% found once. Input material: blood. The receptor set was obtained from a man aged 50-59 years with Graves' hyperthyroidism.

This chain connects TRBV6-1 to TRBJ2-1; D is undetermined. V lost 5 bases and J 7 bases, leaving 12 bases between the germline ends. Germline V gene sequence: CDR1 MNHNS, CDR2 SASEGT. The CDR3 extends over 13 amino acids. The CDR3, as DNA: TGTGCCAGCAGTTATGGCAGACTTAATGAGCAGTTCTTC. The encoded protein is CASSYGRLNEQFF.

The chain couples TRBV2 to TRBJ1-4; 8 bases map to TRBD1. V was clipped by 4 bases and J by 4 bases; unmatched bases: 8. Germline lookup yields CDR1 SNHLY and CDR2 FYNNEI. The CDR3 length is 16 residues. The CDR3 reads CASSGQGARNNEKLFF. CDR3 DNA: TGTGCCAGCAGTGGGCAGGGGGCGAGGAATAATGAAAAACTGTTTTTT.

The CDR3 DNA sequence: TGTGCCAGCAGTCCCCGGGACAGGAGAGTGGAGACCCAGTACTTC. Translating it yields CASSPRDRRVETQYF. The rearrangement uses TRBV28 and TRBJ2-5; 8 nucleotides align to TRBD1. Germline V gene sequence: CDR1 MDHEN, CDR2 SYDVKM. The V segment lost 5 bases and the J segment 5 bases; nucleotides outside the gene matches: 10. CDR3 length: 15 amino acids.

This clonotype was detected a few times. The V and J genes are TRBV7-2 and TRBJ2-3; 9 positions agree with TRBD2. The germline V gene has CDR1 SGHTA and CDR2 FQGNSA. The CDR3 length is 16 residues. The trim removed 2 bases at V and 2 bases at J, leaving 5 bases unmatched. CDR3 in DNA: TGTGCCAGCAGCTTACGTAGCGGGGGTTCCACAGATACGCAGTATTTT. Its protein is CASSLRSGGSTDTQYF.

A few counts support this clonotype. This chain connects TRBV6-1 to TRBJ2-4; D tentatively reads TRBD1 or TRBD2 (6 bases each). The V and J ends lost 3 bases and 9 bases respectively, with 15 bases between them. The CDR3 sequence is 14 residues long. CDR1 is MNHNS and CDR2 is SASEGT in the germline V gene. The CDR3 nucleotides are TGTGCCAGCAGTGAGAACAGGGAGGAGGTCATTCAGTACTTC. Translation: CASSENREEVIQYF.

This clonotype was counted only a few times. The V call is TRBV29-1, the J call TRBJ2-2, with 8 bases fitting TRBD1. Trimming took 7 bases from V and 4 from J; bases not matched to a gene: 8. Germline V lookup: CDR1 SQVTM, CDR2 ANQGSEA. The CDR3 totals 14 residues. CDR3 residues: CSADRGGITGELFF. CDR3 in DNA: TGCAGCGCAGACAGGGGAGGTATCACCGGGGAGCTGTTTTTT.

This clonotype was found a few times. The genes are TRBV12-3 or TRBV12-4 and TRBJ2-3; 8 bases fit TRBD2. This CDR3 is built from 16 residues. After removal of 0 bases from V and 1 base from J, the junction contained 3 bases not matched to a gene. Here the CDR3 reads CASSLAAGEGTDTQYF. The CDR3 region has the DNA TGTGCCAGCAGTTTAGCAGCGGGGGAAGGCACAGATACGCAGTATTTT.

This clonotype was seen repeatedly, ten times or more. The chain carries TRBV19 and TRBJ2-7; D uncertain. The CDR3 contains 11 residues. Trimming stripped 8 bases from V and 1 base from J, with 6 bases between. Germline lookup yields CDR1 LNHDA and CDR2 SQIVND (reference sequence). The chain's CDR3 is CASAGSYEQYF. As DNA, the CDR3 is TGTGCCAGTGCCGGATCCTACGAGCAGTACTTC. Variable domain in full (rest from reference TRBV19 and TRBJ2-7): DGGITQSPKYLFRKEGQNVTLSCEQNLNHDAMYWYRQDPGQGLRLIYYSQIVNDFQKGDIAEGYSVSREKKESFPLTVTSAQKNPTAFYLCASAGSYEQYFGPGTRLTVT.

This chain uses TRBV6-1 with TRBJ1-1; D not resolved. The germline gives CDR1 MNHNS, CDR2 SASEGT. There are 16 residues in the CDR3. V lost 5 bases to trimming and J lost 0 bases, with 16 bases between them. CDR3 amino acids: CASSTVAPGLNTEAFF. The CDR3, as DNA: TGTGCCAGCAGTACAGTGGCACCTGGATTGAACACTGAAGCTTTCTTT.

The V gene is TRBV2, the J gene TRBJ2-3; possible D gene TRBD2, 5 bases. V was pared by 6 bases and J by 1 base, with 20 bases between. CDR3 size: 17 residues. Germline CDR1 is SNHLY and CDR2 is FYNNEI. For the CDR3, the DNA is TGTGCCAGCAGCCGTACTACCCCGAGGGCGGGCACAGATACGCAGTATTTT. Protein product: CASSRTTPRAGTDTQYF.

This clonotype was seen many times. CDR3 in DNA: TGTGCCAGCAGCTTACGATCGCCCAGTGATGGTGAGCAGTTCTTC. It codes for CASSLRSPSDGEQFF. The rearrangement links TRBV7-3 to TRBJ2-1, with D hard to call. The germline CDR1 and CDR2 sequences are SGHTA and FQGTGA. V was pared by 2 bases and J by 9 bases, with 17 bases between. There are 15 residues in the CDR3.

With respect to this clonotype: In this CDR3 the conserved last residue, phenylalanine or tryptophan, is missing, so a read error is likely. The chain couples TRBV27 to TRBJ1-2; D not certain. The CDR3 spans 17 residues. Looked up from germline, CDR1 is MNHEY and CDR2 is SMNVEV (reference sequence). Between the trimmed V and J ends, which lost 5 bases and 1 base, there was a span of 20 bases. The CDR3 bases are TGTGCCAGCAGTGTCGTCGGAGCGGATGTTAATAACTATGGCTACACCTTA. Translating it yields CASSVVGADVNNYGYTL.

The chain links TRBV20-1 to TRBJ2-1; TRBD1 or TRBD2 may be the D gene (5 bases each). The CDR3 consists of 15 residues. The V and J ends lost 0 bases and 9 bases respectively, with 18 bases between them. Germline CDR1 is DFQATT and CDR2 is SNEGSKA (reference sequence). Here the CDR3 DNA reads TGCAGTGCTAGAGATTGGGGGATCGCCCGAGGTGAGCAGTTCTTC. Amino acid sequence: CSARDWGIARGEQFF.

For the CDR3, the DNA is TGCGCCAGCAGCTTGGATCCAGCGGGACGGACAGATACGCAGTATTTT. Translating it yields CASSLDPAGRTDTQYF. The chain joins TRBV5-1 to TRBJ2-3, with 7 bases identical to TRBD2. After removal of 0 bases from V and 3 bases from J, the junction contained 7 bases not matched to a gene. Germline lookup yields CDR1 SGHRS and CDR2 YFSETQ. The CDR3 spans 16 residues.

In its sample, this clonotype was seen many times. The CDR3 is CASSPRLAGVNEQYF. DNA for the CDR3: TGTGCCAGCAGCCCGAGACTAGCGGGAGTGAACGAGCAGTACTTC. V and J are TRBV11-2 and TRBJ2-7; 12 bases are shared with TRBD2. The CDR3 sequence is 15 residues long. Germline V lookup: CDR1 SGHAT, CDR2 FQNNGV. V was pared by 5 bases and J by 5 bases, with 7 bases of the junction left unmatched.

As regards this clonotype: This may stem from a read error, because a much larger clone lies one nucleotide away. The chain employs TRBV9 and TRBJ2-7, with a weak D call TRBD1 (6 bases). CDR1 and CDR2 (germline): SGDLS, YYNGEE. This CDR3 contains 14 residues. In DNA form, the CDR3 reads TGTGCCAGCAGCGTATCGGACAGAGCCTACGGGCAGTACTTC. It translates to CASSVSDRAYGQYF.

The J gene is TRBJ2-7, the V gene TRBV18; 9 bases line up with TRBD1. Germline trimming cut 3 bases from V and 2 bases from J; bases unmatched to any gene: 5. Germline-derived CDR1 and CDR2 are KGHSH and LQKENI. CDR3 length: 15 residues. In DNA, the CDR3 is TGTGCCAGCTCACCCCCCGGGACAGGGACCTACGAGCAGTACTTC. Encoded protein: CASSPPGTGTYEQYF. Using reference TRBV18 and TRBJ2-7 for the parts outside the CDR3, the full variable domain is NAGVMQNPRHLVRRRGQEARLRCSPMKGHSHVYWYRQLPEEGLKFMVYLQKENIIDESGMPKERFSAEFPKEGPSILRIQQVVRGDSAAYFCASSPPGTGTYEQYFGPGTRLTVT.